Listed here are 32 T cell receptor beta chains from one sample, sequenced in a study of Ad26.COV2.S vaccination and SARS-CoV-2 variants. Treatment here: 15 to 20 received Ad26.COV2.S at low or high dose, single or two shots; 5 received placebo; per-sample allocation not given. On day 63 after the first injection, vaccine and placebo recipients gave samples. The assay was immunoSEQ multiplex PCR, and TCRdb's table has in-frame clones only and misses some. Of a few hundred thousand clones listed, over 75% were seen once; the top ten hold 2.5% to 3.5%. The sequences come from peripheral blood, collected in a trial of Ad26.COV2.S vaccine versus placebo. These receptors came from a person aged 18-65 years who received the Ad26.COV2.S COVID-19 vaccine or a placebo.

The chain carries TRBV5-1 and TRBJ1-3; weak D call: TRBD1 (6 bases). From germline, CDR1 is SGHRS and CDR2 YFSETQ. Trimming left V 0 bases short and J 4 bases short, with 8 bases between. The length of the CDR3 is 14 residues. The CDR3 here is CASSLDRAGNTIYF. The DNA for the CDR3 is TGCGCCAGCAGCTTGGACAGGGCCGGAAACACCATATATTTT. The complete variable domain, with remaining parts taken from reference TRBV5-1 and TRBJ1-3, reads KAGVTQTPRYLIKTRGQQVTLSCSPISGHRSVSWYQQTPGQGLQFLFEYFSETQRNKGNFPGRFSGRQFSNSRSEMNVSTLELGDSALYLCASSLDRAGNTIYFGEGSWLTVV.

This clone showed up just a few times. The V call is TRBV5-1, the J call TRBJ2-7, with 11 bases that match TRBD1. Germline CDR1 reads SGHRS; CDR2 reads YFSETQ. This CDR3 is built from 14 residues. The V and J ends lost 7 bases and 0 bases, in that order; junction bases with no gene match: 3. CDR3 sequence reads: CASSGTGGSYEQYF. The CDR3 DNA reads TGCGCCAGCTCAGGGACAGGGGGCTCCTACGAGCAGTACTTC.

V is TRBV6-2 or TRBV6-3 and J is TRBJ2-3; D tentatively fits TRBD1 or TRBD2 (6 bases each). The V and J ends lost 4 bases and 2 bases respectively, with 13 bases between them. CDR3 length: 15 amino acids. The germline gives CDR1 MNHEY, CDR2 SVGEGT. The CDR3 spells CASSSPGAPTDTQYF. In nucleotides, the CDR3 is TGTGCCAGCAGTTCCCCGGGGGCCCCCACAGATACGCAGTATTTT.

The chain employs TRBV9 and TRBJ1-2; TRBD1 is a possible D gene (5 bases). Trimming took 0 bases from V and 2 from J, leaving 11 bases between them. The CDR3 spans 15 residues. Germline V gene lookup returns CDR1 SGDLS and CDR2 YYNGEE. The CDR3 DNA reads TGTGCCAGCAGCGTAGGGTGGGGCGGAAACTATGGCTACACCTTC. Its translation is CASSVGWGGNYGYTF.

This clone has only one observation. The chain recombines TRBV3-1 (or the pseudogene TRBV3-2) with TRBJ1-1, with D possibly matching TRBD1 (5 bases). V was pared by 4 bases and J by 4 bases, with 13 bases between. The CDR3 runs 14 residues. CDR1 is LGHDT, CDR2 YNNKEL, per germline (reference sequence). CDR3 sequence (DNA): TGTGCCAGCAGCCCAGGTGGGGGGGGCACTGAAGCTTTCTTT. Its protein product is CASSPGGGGTEAFF.

Only one count was recorded for this clone. The chain has TRBV15 and TRBJ1-2; 9 bases are a match to TRBD1. CDR1 and CDR2 (germline): LNHNV, YYDKDF (reference sequence). CDR3 length equals 14 residues. Germline trimming cut 4 bases from V and 8 bases from J; bases unmatched to any gene: 8. CDR3 protein: CATSIRQGVRGYTF. In DNA, the CDR3 is TGTGCCACCAGCATAAGACAGGGGGTGAGGGGCTACACCTTC.

V gene TRBV7-2 combines with J gene TRBJ1-5; D is ambiguous. V lost 2 bases and J 7 bases, leaving 15 bases between the germline ends. Germline CDR1 reads SGHTA; CDR2 reads FQGNSA. The CDR3 runs 15 residues. CDR3 sequence (DNA): TGTGCCAGCAGCTTACGGTTCGGGTCCCAGCAGCCCCAGCATTTT. Protein: CASSLRFGSQQPQHF.

The chain is built from TRBV7-9 and TRBJ1-2; D remains unclear. The germline CDR1 and CDR2 sequences are SEHNR and FQNEAQ (reference sequence). V was pared by 2 bases and J by 2 bases, with 6 bases between. The CDR3 covers 13 residues. Written as DNA, the CDR3 is TGTGCCAGCAGCTTATCGTCCAACTATGGCTACACCTTC. Translation: CASSLSSNYGYTF.

The chain carries TRBV29-1 and TRBJ2-7; unclear D gene. Trimming removed 4 bases at V and 6 bases at J, with 13 bases between. CDR3 length: 12 residues. Germline CDR1 and CDR2: SQVTM and ANQGSEA. The CDR3 protein is CSVGKERLEQYF. In nucleotides, the CDR3 is TGCAGCGTTGGGAAGGAAAGGCTCGAGCAGTACTTC.

The V and J genes are TRBV11-2 and TRBJ2-5; TRBD2 matches at 9 bases. J gave up 4 bases and V 6 bases, and 6 bases lay outside the gene matches. The CDR3 is 14 amino acids. CDR1 and CDR2 (germline): SGHAT, FQNNGV. The CDR3 DNA reads as TGTGCCAGCAGTCAGACTAGCGGAGGAGAGACCCAGTACTTC. It translates to CASSQTSGGETQYF.

The rearrangement uses TRBV5-1 and TRBJ2-1; the match to TRBD1 covers 8 bases. The J segment lost 7 bases and the V segment lost 2 bases, leaving 5 bases of the junction unmatched. Germline V lookup: CDR1 SGHRS, CDR2 YFSETQ. The CDR3 is 14 residues long. CDR3 coding DNA: TGCGCCAGCAGCTTCGGACAGGGTTCGAATGAGCAGTTCTTC. As protein: CASSFGQGSNEQFF.

The V and J genes are TRBV30 and TRBJ1-3, with D uncertain. Per germline, CDR1 GTSNPN and CDR2 SVGIG (reference sequence). The CDR3 loop spans 13 amino acids. V was shortened by 2 bases and J by 1 base, with 6 bases between the two germline ends. The CDR3 DNA reads as TGTGCCTGGAGTTGGTTTTCTGGAAACACCATATATTTT. This gives the protein CAWSWFSGNTIYF.

The chain couples TRBV19 to TRBJ2-5; TRBD1 aligns across 11 bases. This CDR3 region has 15 residues. With 4 bases clipped from V and 4 bases from J, the junction kept 5 bases outside the gene matches. Germline V gene sequence: CDR1 LNHDA, CDR2 SQIVND (reference sequence). The CDR3 DNA sequence: TGTGCCAGTAGTACCCAGGGACAGGGGGGAGAGACCCAGTACTTC. Its translation is CASSTQGQGGETQYF.

The rearrangement links TRBV6-2 or TRBV6-3 to TRBJ1-5; D uncertain. The CDR3 loop spans 13 amino acids. Trimming left V 2 bases short and J 2 bases short, with 4 bases between. Per germline, CDR1 MNHEY and CDR2 SVGEGT. CDR3 sequence: CASSYGGNQPQHF. The CDR3 nucleotides read TGTGCCAGCAGTTACGGGGGCAATCAGCCCCAGCATTTT.

CDR3 sequence (DNA): TGTGCCAGCAGTTATCAGGCCGACGGAGGAGCACCCCTCCACTTT. Its protein is CASSYQADGGAPLHF. This chain joins TRBV6-5 and TRBJ1-6; D remains unclear. Trimming shortened V by 3 bases and J by 11 bases, and 17 bases separated the two germline ends. CDR3 length: 15 amino acids. From germline, CDR1 is MNHEY and CDR2 SVGAGI.

CDR3 nucleotide sequence: TGTGCCAGCAGTTTCACACGTTTACTTAATGAAAAACTGTTTTTT. Amino acid sequence: CASSFTRLLNEKLFF. V gene TRBV27 combines with J gene TRBJ1-4; D unclear. Germline CDR1 is MNHEY and CDR2 is SMNVEV (reference sequence). CDR3 size: 15 residues. Trimming removed 3 bases at V and 4 bases at J, with 12 bases between.

The V and J genes are TRBV4-3 and TRBJ1-2; weak D call: TRBD1 (6 bases). CDR3 length: 16 residues. V shed 0 bases and J shed 1 base, with 12 bases lying between them. The germline V gene has CDR1 LGHNA and CDR2 YSLEER. The CDR3 DNA follows: TGCGCCAGCAGCCAAGATGGGGTAGGGGGTAACTATGGCTACACCTTC. This codes for CASSQDGVGGNYGYTF.

The chain uses TRBV5-4 and TRBJ2-1, with 14 positions matching TRBD2. Trimming removed 5 bases from V and 0 bases from J; junction bases left unmatched: 13. Germline lookup yields CDR1 SGHNT and CDR2 YYREEE (reference sequence). The length of the CDR3 is 20 residues. CDR3 bases: TGTGCCAGCAGAGCGGCAGGGACTAGCGGGAGCCCGAGCTCCTACAATGAGCAGTTCTTC. Its translation is CASRAAGTSGSPSSYNEQFF.

J is TRBJ2-7 and V is TRBV19; 12 nucleotides line up with TRBD2. The CDR3 sequence is 16 residues long. Germline CDR1 is LNHDA and CDR2 is SQIVND (reference sequence). Trimming took 3 bases from V and 6 from J; bases not matched to a gene: 9. The CDR3 loop reads CASSISTSGGPGEQYF. The CDR3 DNA sequence: TGTGCCAGTAGTATTAGTACTAGCGGGGGGCCAGGCGAGCAGTACTTC.

The V call is TRBV4-2, the J call TRBJ2-5; a weak D match, TRBD1 (6 bases). V was shortened by 0 bases and J by 0 bases, with 17 bases between the two germline ends. CDR3 size: 18 residues. Per the germline V gene, CDR1 is LGHNA and CDR2 is YNFKEQ. The CDR3: CASSQDSGARGYQETQYF. CDR3 nucleotide sequence: TGTGCCAGCAGCCAAGATTCGGGTGCTAGGGGGTACCAAGAGACCCAGTACTTC.

V and J are TRBV27 and TRBJ2-1; no firm D call. CDR3 size: 14 residues. V was shortened by 6 bases and J by 0 bases, with 9 bases between the two germline ends. Germline V gene lookup returns CDR1 MNHEY and CDR2 SMNVEV (reference sequence). CDR3 amino acids: CASRRHSSYNEQFF. CDR3 nucleotides: TGTGCCAGCAGGAGACACTCCTCCTACAATGAGCAGTTCTTC.

V gene TRBV23-1 combines with J gene TRBJ1-2; D ambiguous. TRBV23-1 falls under the ORF class, with uncertain function. The V end was cut by 2 bases, the J end by 3 bases, with 19 bases between. The CDR3 is 17 amino acids. CDR3 protein: CASSQNAGRVGYYGYTF. CDR3 in DNA: TGCGCCAGCAGTCAAAACGCCGGGAGAGTGGGCTACTATGGCTACACCTTC.

The chain joins TRBV29-1 to TRBJ1-3; 7 bases line up with TRBD1. Germline-derived CDR1 and CDR2 are SQVTM and ANQGSEA. The V and J ends lost 4 bases and 0 bases, in that order; junction bases with no gene match: 6. There are 15 residues in the CDR3. CDR3 sequence reads: CSVAGQHISGNTIYF. The DNA of the CDR3 is TGCAGCGTTGCGGGACAGCATATCTCTGGAAACACCATATATTTT.

V and J are TRBV27 and TRBJ2-1; D unresolved. This CDR3 is built from 15 residues. Germline CDR1 is MNHEY and CDR2 is SMNVEV (reference sequence). V shed 3 bases and J shed 2 bases, with 11 bases lying between them. CDR3 DNA: TGTGCCAGCAGTTTTGGGCCGGCGGCCTACAATGAGCAGTTCTTC. It codes for CASSFGPAAYNEQFF.

The chain combines TRBV9 with TRBJ2-1, with D unresolved. Between the trimmed V and J ends, which lost 0 bases and 9 bases, there was a span of 10 bases. The CDR3 consists of 13 residues. Per the germline V gene, CDR1 is SGDLS and CDR2 is YYNGEE. The CDR3 sequence: CASSVGGFGEQFF. For the CDR3, the DNA is TGTGCCAGCAGCGTAGGGGGATTTGGTGAGCAGTTCTTC.

This chain connects TRBV5-1 to TRBJ2-3; 9 positions agree with TRBD1. CDR1 SGHRS and CDR2 YFSETQ come from the germline V gene. CDR3 length: 15 amino acids. The J segment lost 4 bases and the V segment lost 0 bases, leaving 3 bases of the junction unmatched. CDR3 sequence reads: CASSLGDRVADTQYF. In DNA, the CDR3 is TGCGCCAGCAGCTTGGGGGACAGGGTCGCAGATACGCAGTATTTT.

The chain uses TRBV5-6 and TRBJ1-2; D perhaps matches TRBD1 (6 bases). The ends were cut back, 5 bases at V and 0 bases at J, with 17 bases in the middle. Germline V lookup: CDR1 SGHDT, CDR2 YYEEEE. The CDR3 has 16 residues. DNA for the CDR3: TGTGCCAGCAGTTATCCGGGACACGAAGCTAACTATGGCTACACCTTC. Its protein product is CASSYPGHEANYGYTF.

This sequence joins TRBV3-1 (or the pseudogene TRBV3-2) and TRBJ2-2; TRBD2 aligns across 11 bases. The V gene's germline CDR1 is LGHDT and CDR2 YNNKEL (reference sequence). With 5 bases clipped from V and 5 bases from J, the junction kept 10 bases outside the gene matches. The CDR3 has 17 amino acids. The CDR3 nucleotides read TGTGCCAGCAGCGTACGAACTAGCGGGAGTGGGACCGGGGAGCTGTTTTTT. The encoded protein is CASSVRTSGSGTGELFF.

This clone has only one observation. The chain employs TRBV11-3 and TRBJ2-1, with no clear D. V was clipped by 0 bases and J by 7 bases, with 10 bases between them. Germline CDR1 SGHNT, CDR2 YENEEA. The CDR3 sequence is 14 residues long. CDR3 DNA sequence: TGTGCCAGCAGCTTAGATCCCCTCCGGAATGAGCAGTTCTTC. This codes for CASSLDPLRNEQFF.

This chain uses TRBV7-6 with TRBJ2-5, with D unresolved. With 5 bases removed from V and 0 bases from J, the gap between germline ends came to 4 bases. CDR1 SGHVS and CDR2 FNYEAQ come from the germline V gene. This CDR3 comprises 12 residues. The CDR3 is CASSRYQETQYF. The CDR3 DNA reads TGTGCCAGCAGCAGGTACCAAGAGACCCAGTACTTC.

The chain employs TRBV6-6 and TRBJ1-1; 8 positions match TRBD1. V shed 5 bases and J 4 bases; nucleotides not matched to a gene: 9. Germline values: CDR1 MNHNY, CDR2 SVGAGI (reference sequence). This CDR3 comprises 15 residues. The DNA for the CDR3 is TGTGCCAGCAGTACAATGACAGGGGAAGGCACTGAAGCTTTCTTT. Translation: CASSTMTGEGTEAFF.

This clone was counted a few times. This chain connects TRBV5-1 to TRBJ1-1; D is undetermined. Germline V gives CDR1 SGHRS, CDR2 YFSETQ. CDR3 length: 13 residues. Trimming removed 4 bases from V and 0 bases from J, with 7 bases in between. The CDR3 loop is CASSDTMNTEAFF. CDR3 in DNA: TGCGCCAGCAGCGATACAATGAACACTGAAGCTTTCTTT.